These T cell receptor beta chains were read from a single sample in a study of blood T cell repertoires in COVID-19. Sequenced by immunoSEQ multiplex PCR; TCRdb stores in-frame clones only, minus some. This table holds about 210,000 clones, approximately 81% found once. Sequencing used PBMCs or T cells enriched from blood (not recorded which). The source is a woman between 50 and 59 years old with acute COVID-19. The CDR3 runs from the conserved cysteine through the conserved F or W. The D gene is left open where the match is weak.

length,J,D,V,CDR3
16,TRBJ2-1,TRBD2,TRBV7-2,CASTPLAGGLGNEQFF
12,TRBJ2-5,.,TRBV30,CALSRTGETQYF
14,TRBJ2-1,.,TRBV3-1/TRBV3-2,CASSQAGAYNEQFF
12,TRBJ2-5,.,TRBV4-1,CASSHIRDTQYF
15,TRBJ2-2,.,TRBV9,CASGPGHFNTGELFF
16,TRBJ2-1,TRBD2,TRBV29-1,CSVEDSVREVTNEQFF
12,TRBJ1-2,.,TRBV10-3,CAISPENYGYTF
16,TRBJ1-2,TRBD1,TRBV9,CASSVEGTGLIYGYTF
13,TRBJ1-1,.,TRBV11-1,CASSWPTGTEAFF
14,TRBJ1-2,TRBD1,TRBV15,CATSRGQGAYGYTF
15,TRBJ1-2,TRBD1,TRBV29-1,CSVEGTGEPFYGYTF
14,TRBJ2-3,.,TRBV7-2,CASSISPPGDTQYF
14,TRBJ1-2,.,TRBV7-2,CASSLTTLNYGYTF
15,TRBJ2-7,TRBD2,TRBV28,CASSVAGASSYEQYF